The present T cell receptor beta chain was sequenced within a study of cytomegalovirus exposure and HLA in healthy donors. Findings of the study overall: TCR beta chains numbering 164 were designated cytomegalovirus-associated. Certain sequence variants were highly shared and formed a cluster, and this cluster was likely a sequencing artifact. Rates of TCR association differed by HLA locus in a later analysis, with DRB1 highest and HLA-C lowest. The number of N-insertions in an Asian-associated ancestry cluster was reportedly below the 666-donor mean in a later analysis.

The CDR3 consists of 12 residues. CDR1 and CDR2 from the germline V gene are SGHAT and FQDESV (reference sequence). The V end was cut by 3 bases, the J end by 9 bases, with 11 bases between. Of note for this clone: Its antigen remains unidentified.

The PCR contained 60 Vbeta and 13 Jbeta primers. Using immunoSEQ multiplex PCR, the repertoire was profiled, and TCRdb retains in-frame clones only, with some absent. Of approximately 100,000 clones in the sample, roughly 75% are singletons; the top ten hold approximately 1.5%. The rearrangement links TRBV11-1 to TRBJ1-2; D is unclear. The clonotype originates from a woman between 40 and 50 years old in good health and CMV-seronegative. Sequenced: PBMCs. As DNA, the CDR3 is TGTGCCAGCAGCTTCATCGGAGAGAGCTACACCTTC. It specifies CASSFIGESYTF.